Described below is a single T cell receptor (beta chain) sequence and its context. Its antigen is unknown. The sample holds no much larger clone one base away, and base qualities are not on file. The CDR3 starts with the cysteine, ends with the phenylalanine, and has 11 residues. CDR3 DNA is the only sequence kept; it has 33 bases, read in frame from the first base. CDR1 and CDR2, looked up from the germline V gene, are SGHNT and YENEEA. V was cut back by 1 base and J by 5 bases, leaving a gap of 2 bases between them. Preparation of the library involved the immunoSEQ multiplex PCR assay. The clones in this table, taken by TCRdb from immuneACCESS, are in-frame only. Not every clone is retained; where verified, under half of the shortfall comes from an unresolved V gene, and the cause of the rest is unknown. Counted in this sample were under 15,000 clones; about 92% of them appeared once. The ten largest make up 14% of the sample.

The sample is drawn from a study of control samples from healthy donors and cancer patients (dated by TCRdb to about 2020). The V and J genes are TRBV11-3 and TRBJ2-5; no confident D gene assignment can be made. The TCR comes from a man of 80 years or more with lung cancer. Sequenced sample: PBMCs. The DNA is TGTGCCAGCAGCTTAGTTGAGACCCAGTACTTC. Protein translation: CASSLVETQYF. Beyond the CDR3, the reference TRBV11-3 and TRBJ2-5 genes provide the residues; the full variable domain reads: EAGVVQSPRYKIIEKKQPVAFWCNPISGHNTLYWYLQNLGQGPELLIRYENEEAVDDSQLPKDRFSAERLKGVDSTLKIQPAELGDSAVYLCASSLVETQYFGPGTRLLVL.